The clone carrying this TCR beta chain occurred a few times. Its antigen is still unknown. The data are from a study of blood T cells in healthy people across ages. Points from the study as a whole: Diversity was higher, and naive CD4+ cells more numerous, in long-lived donors than in aged donors.

Approximately 9 milliliters was the volume of peripheral blood drawn from each donor. The ends were cut back, 1 base at V and 12 bases at J, with 12 bases in the middle. The CDR3 extends over 12 amino acids. CDR1 is SGHTA, CDR2 FQGTGA, per germline. A second about 7 to 11 cycle PCR used barcoded and J-beta primers. TCRdb independently ran MiXCR on the 5' RACE reads; one entry per CDR3 protein. The sample consists of 550,000 to 600,000 distinct CDR3 sequences, roughly 43% of them appearing once. The origin of this receptor is a man older than 75 in good health. This chain joins TRBV7-3 and TRBJ1-2; maybe TRBD1 (6 bases). The sample was blood. The DNA of the CDR3 is TGTGCCAGCAGCTTAAAGGGGGGCGCCCACACCTTC. It translates to CASSLKGGAHTF.